This TCR beta chain emerged from a study of T cells in Graves' hyperthyroidism and ophthalmopathy. Researchers amplified the TCR beta CDR3 regions from RNA transcripts. In the first-round RT-PCR of the TCR CDR3, the HTBI primer set was used. One entry per CDR3 protein, called by TCRdb with MiXCR from the multiplex PCR reads. The table includes over 500,000 distinct CDR3 sequences, roughly 16% detected once. This CDR3 region has 18 residues. V lost 2 bases and J 4 bases, leaving 24 bases between the germline ends. Germline assignment: CDR1 MDHEN and CDR2 SYDVKM. This clonotype was detected ten times or more.

The receptor comes from a woman aged 25-40 years with Graves' ophthalmopathy. The chain employs TRBV28 and TRBJ2-7; no firm D call. The specimen was blood. The CDR3 region has the DNA TGTGCCAGCAGTTTAACCATCCGGAGTCCTCGATCTTCATACGAGCAGTACTTC. This sequence encodes CASSLTIRSPRSSYEQYF.